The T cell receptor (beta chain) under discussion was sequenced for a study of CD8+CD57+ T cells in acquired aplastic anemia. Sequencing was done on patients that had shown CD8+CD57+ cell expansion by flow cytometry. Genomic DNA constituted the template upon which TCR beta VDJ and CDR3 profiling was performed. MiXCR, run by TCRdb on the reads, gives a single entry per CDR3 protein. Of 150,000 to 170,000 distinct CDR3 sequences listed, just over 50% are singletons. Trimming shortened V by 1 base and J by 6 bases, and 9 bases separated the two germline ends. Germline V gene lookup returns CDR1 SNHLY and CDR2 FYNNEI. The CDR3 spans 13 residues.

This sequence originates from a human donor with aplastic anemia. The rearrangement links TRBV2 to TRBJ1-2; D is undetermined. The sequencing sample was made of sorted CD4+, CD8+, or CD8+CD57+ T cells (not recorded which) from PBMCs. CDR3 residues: CASSEGHPDGYTF. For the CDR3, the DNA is TGTGCCAGCAGTGAAGGCCATCCGGATGGCTACACCTTC.